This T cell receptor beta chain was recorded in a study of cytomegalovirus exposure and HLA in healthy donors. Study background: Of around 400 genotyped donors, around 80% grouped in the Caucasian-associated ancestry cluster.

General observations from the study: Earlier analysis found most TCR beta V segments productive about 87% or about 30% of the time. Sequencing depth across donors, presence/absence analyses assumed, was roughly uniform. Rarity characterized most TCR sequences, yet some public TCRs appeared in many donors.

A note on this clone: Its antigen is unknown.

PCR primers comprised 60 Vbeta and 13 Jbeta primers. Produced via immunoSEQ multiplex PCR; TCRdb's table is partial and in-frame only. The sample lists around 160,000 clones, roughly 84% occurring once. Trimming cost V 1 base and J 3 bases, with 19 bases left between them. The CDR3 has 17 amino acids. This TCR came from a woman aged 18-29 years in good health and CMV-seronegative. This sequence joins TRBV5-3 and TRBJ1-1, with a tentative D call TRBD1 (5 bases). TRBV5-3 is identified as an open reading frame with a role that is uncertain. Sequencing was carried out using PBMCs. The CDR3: CARSLRRGPGGDTEAFF. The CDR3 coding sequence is TGTGCCAGAAGCTTGAGACGGGGCCCGGGAGGGGACACTGAAGCTTTCTTT.